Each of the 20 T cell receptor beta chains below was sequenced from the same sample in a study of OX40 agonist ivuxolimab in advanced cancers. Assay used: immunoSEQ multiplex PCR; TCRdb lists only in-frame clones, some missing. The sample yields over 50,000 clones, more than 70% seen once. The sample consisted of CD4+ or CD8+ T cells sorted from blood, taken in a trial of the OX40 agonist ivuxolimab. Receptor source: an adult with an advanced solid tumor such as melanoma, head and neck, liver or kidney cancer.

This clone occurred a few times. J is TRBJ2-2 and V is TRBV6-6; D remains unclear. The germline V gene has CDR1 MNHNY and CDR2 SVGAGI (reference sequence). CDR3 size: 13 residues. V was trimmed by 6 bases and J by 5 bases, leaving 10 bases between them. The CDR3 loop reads CASRFVVTGELFF. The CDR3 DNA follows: TGTGCCAGCAGGTTCGTTGTAACCGGGGAGCTGTTTTTT.

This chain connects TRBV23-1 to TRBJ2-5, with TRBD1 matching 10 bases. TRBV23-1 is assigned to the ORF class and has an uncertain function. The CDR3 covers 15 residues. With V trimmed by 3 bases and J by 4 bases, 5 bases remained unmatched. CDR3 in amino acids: CASSQTRDRGETQYF. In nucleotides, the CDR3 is TGCGCCAGCAGTCAGACCCGGGACAGGGGAGAGACCCAGTACTTC.

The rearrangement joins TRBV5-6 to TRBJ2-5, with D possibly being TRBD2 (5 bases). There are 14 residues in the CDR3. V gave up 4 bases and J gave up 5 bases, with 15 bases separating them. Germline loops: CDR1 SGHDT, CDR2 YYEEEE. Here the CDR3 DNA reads TGTGCCAGCAGCAACGGAGTAGGGAGCGAGACCCAGTACTTC. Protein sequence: CASSNGVGSETQYF. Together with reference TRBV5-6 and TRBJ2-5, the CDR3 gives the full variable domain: DAGVTQSPTHLIKTRGQQVTLRCSPKSGHDTVSWYQQALGQGPQFIFQYYEEEERQRGNFPDRFSGHQFPNYSSELNVNALLLGDSALYLCASSNGVGSETQYFGPGTRLLVL.

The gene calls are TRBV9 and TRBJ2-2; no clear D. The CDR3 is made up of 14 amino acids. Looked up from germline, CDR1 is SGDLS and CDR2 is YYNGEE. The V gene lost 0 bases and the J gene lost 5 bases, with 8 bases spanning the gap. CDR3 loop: CASSVAGVTGELFF. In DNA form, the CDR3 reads TGTGCCAGCAGCGTAGCTGGGGTAACCGGGGAGCTGTTTTTT.

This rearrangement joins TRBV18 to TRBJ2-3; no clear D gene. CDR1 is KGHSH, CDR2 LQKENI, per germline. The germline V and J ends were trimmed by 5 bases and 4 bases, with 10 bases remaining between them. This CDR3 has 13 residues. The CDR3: CASSVSAADTQYF. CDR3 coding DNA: TGTGCCAGCTCAGTATCGGCAGCAGATACGCAGTATTTT.

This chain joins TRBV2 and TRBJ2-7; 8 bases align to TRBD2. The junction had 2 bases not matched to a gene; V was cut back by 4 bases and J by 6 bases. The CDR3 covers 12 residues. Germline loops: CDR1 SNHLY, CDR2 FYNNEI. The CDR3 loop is CASSGLASEQYF. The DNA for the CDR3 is TGTGCCAGCAGTGGACTAGCGAGCGAGCAGTACTTC. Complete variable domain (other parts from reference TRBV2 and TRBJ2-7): EPEVTQTPSHQVTQMGQEVILRCVPISNHLYFYWYRQILGQKVEFLVSFYNNEISEKSEIFDDQFSVERPDGSNFTLKIRSTKLEDSAMYFCASSGLASEQYFGPGTRLTVT.

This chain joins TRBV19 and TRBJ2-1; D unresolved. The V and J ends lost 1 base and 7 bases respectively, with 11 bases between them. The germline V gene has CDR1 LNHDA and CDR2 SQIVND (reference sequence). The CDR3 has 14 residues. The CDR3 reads CASSIAVLGNEQFF. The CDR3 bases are TGTGCCAGTAGTATAGCGGTCCTGGGAAATGAGCAGTTCTTC. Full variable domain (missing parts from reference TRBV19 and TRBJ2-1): DGGITQSPKYLFRKEGQNVTLSCEQNLNHDAMYWYRQDPGQGLRLIYYSQIVNDFQKGDIAEGYSVSREKKESFPLTVTSAQKNPTAFYLCASSIAVLGNEQFFGPGTRLTVL.

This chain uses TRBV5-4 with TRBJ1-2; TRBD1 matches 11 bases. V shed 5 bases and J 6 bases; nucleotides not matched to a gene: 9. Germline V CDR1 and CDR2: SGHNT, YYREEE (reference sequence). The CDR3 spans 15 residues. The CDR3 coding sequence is TGTGCCAGCAGTCGCGGACAGGGGGCGCAGAATGGCTACACCTTC. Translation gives CASSRGQGAQNGYTF. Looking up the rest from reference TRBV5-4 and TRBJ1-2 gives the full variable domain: ETGVTQSPTHLIKTRGQQVTLRCSSQSGHNTVSWYQQALGQGPQFIFQYYREEENGRGNFPPRFSGLQFPNYSSELNVNALELDDSALYLCASSRGQGAQNGYTFGSGTRLTVV.

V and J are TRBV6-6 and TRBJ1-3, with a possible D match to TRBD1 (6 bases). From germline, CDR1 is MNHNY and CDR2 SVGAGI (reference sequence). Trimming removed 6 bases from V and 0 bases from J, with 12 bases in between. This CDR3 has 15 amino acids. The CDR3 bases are TGTGCCAGCAGGGACAGCGGGGGCTCTGGAAACACCATATATTTT. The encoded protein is CASRDSGGSGNTIYF.

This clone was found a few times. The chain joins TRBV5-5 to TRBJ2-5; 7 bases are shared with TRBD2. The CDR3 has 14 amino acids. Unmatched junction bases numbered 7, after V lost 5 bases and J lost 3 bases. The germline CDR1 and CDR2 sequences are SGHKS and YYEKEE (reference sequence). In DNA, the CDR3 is TGTGCCAGCAGGAAACTAGCGTCCGAAGAGACCCAGTACTTC. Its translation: CASRKLASEETQYF.

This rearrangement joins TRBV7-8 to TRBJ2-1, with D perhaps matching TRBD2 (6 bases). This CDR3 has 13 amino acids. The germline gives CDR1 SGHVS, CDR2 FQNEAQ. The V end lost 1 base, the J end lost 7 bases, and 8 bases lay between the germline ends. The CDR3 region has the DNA TGTGCCAGCAGCTTAGAAGGGAGGAATGAGCAGTTCTTC. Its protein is CASSLEGRNEQFF. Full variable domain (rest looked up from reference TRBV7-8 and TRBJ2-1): GAGVSQSPRYKVAKRGQDVALRCDPISGHVSLFWYQQALGQGPEFLTYFQNEAQLDKSGLPSDRFFAERPEGSVSTLKIQRTQQEDSAVYLCASSLEGRNEQFFGPGTRLTVL.

CDR3 nucleotides: TGTGCCAGCAGTTACCTAGAGACAGATACGCAGTATTTT. Protein sequence: CASSYLETDTQYF. The chain is built from TRBV6-6 and TRBJ2-3; D not resolved. The length of the CDR3 is 13 residues. Germline values: CDR1 MNHNY, CDR2 SVGAGI (reference sequence). Between the trimmed V and J ends, which lost 2 bases and 3 bases, there was a span of 6 bases.

The CDR3 loop reads CASSYERRNEQYF. For the CDR3, the DNA is TGTGCCAGCAGCTACGAACGGAGGAACGAGCAGTACTTC. This chain connects TRBV11-2 to TRBJ2-5; TRBD2 is a possible D gene (5 bases). Gene TRBJ2-7 matches the end of the DNA better, so the J call may be wrong. The CDR3 extends over 13 amino acids. Germline V gene data show CDR1 as SGHAT and CDR2 as FQNNGV.

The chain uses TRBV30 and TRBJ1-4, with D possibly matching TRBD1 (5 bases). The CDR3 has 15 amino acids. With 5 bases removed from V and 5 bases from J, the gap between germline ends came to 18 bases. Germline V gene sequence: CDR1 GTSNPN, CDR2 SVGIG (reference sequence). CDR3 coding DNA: TGTGCCTGGGCGAGGACTAGACAGCAAAATGAAAAACTGTTTTTT. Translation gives CAWARTRQQNEKLFF.

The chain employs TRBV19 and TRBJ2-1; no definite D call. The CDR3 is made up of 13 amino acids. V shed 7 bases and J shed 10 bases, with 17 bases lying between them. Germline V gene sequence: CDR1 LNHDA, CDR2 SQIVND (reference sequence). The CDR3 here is CASTRASEEEQFF. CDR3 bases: TGTGCCAGTACCCGAGCGTCTGAGGAGGAGCAGTTCTTC.

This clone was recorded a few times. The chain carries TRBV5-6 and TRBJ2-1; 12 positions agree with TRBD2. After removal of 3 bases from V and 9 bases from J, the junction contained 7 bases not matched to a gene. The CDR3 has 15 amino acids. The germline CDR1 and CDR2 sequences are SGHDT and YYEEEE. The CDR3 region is CASSYGTSGWGEQFF. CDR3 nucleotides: TGTGCCAGCAGCTACGGGACTAGCGGGTGGGGTGAGCAGTTCTTC.

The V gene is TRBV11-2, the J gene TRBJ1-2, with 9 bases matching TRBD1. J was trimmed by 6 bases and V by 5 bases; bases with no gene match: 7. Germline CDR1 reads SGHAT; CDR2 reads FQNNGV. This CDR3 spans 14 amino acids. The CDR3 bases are TGTGCCAGCAGCCCTAACAGGGGGCGAGATGGCTACACCTTC. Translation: CASSPNRGRDGYTF.

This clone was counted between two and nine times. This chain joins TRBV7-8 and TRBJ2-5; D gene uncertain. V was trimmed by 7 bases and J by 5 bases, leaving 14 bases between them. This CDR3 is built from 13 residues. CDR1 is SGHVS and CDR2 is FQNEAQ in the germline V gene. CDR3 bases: TGTGCCAGCACCCTCACCCTCCAGGAGACCCAGTACTTC. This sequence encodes CASTLTLQETQYF.

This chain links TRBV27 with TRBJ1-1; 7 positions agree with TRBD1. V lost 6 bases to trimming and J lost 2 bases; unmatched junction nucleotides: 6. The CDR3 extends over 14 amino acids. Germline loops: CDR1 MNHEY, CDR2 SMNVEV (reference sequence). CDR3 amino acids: CASRGTVKNTEAFF. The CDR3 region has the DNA TGTGCCAGCAGGGGGACAGTTAAAAACACTGAAGCTTTCTTT.

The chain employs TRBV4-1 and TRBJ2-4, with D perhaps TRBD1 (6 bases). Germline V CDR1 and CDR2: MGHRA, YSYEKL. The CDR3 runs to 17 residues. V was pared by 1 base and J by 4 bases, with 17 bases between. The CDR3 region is CASSQVYLGRGKNIQYF. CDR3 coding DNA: TGCGCCAGCAGCCAAGTTTATTTAGGTAGGGGGAAAAACATTCAGTACTTC.